This TCR beta chain was captured by sequencing in a study of cytomegalovirus exposure and HLA in healthy donors. PCR used 60 Vbeta primers and 13 Jbeta primers. TCRdb keeps only in-frame clones here, not all; method: immunoSEQ multiplex PCR. The repertoire consists of about 190,000 clones, with about four fifths occurring once and the leading ten covering about a tenth. Study observations and caveats: Both high specificity and high sensitivity reportedly marked the classifier's diagnosis of cytomegalovirus status. Presence/absence analyses rested on an assumption that sequencing depth was roughly uniform across donors. The HLA-A and HLA-B alleles of most subjects were reportedly predicted accurately from TCR beta sequences.

As concerns this clone: What it recognizes is unknown.

Trimming pared 3 bases from V and 0 bases from J, leaving 4 bases between. The V gene's germline CDR1 is SGHNT and CDR2 YYREEE (reference sequence). The CDR3 runs to 12 residues. The sequence was collected from a woman in her forties or fifties in good health and CMV-seropositive. The genes are TRBV5-4 and TRBJ2-7; D is uncertain. Sequenced material: PBMCs. Here the CDR3 DNA reads TGTGCCAGCAGCTATAGCTCCTACGAGCAGTACTTC. Translation: CASSYSSYEQYF.